The sequence of this T cell receptor beta chain was determined in a study of blood T cell repertoires in COVID-19. This CDR3 is built from 13 residues. After removal of 5 bases from V and 4 bases from J, the junction contained 3 bases not matched to a gene. Germline lookup yields CDR1 SSHAT and CDR2 FNYEAQ (reference sequence). Clones were sequenced by immunoSEQ multiplex PCR, and TCRdb holds only the in-frame ones, with some missing. The sample lists roughly 150,000 clones; 80% to 85% were seen once. Input material: peripheral blood. This chain links TRBV7-7 with TRBJ2-7, with 9 bases identical to TRBD1. The receptor was isolated from a woman older than 75 with acute or convalescent COVID-19. The CDR3 region is CASSPGQGYEQYF. CDR3 in DNA: TGTGCCAGCAGCCCGGGACAGGGATACGAGCAGTACTTC.